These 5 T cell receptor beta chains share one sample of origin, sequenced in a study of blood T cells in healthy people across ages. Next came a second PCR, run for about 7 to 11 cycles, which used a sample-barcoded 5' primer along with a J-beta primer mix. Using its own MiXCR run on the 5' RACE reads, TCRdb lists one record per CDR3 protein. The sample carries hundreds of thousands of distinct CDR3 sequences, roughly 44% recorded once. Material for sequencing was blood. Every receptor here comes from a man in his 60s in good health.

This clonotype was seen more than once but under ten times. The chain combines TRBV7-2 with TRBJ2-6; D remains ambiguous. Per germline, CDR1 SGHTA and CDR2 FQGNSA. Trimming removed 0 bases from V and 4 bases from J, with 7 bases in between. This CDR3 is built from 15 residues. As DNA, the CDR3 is TGTGCCAGCAGCTTAGCCGTCAGGGGGGCCAACGTCCTGACTTTC. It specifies CASSLAVRGANVLTF.

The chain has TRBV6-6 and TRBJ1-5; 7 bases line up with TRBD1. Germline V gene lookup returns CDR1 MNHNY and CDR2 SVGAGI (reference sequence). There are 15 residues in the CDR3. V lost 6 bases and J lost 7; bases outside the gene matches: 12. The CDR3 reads CASSDTTGIDQPQHF. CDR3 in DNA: TGTGCCAGCAGCGATACGACAGGGATTGACCAGCCCCAGCATTTT.

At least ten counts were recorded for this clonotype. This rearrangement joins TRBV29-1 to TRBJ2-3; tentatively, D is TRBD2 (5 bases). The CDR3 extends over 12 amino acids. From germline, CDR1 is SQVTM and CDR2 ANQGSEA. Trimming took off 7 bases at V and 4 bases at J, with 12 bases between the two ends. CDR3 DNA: TGCAGCGCCGGCCTAGCATCAGATACGCAGTATTTT. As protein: CSAGLASDTQYF.

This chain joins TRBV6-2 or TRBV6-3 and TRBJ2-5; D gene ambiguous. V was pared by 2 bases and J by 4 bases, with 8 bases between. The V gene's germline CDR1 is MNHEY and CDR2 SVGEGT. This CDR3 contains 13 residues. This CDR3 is CASSYPIIETQYF. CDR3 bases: TGTGCCAGCAGTTACCCGATAATAGAGACCCAGTACTTC.

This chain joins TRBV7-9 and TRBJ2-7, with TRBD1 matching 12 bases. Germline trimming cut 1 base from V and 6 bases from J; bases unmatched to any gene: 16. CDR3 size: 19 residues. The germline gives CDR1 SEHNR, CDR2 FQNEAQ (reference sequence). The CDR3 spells CASSLEAPGMGQGAGEQYF. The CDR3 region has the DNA TGTGCCAGCAGCTTAGAGGCCCCGGGTATGGGACAGGGGGCTGGCGAGCAGTACTTC.